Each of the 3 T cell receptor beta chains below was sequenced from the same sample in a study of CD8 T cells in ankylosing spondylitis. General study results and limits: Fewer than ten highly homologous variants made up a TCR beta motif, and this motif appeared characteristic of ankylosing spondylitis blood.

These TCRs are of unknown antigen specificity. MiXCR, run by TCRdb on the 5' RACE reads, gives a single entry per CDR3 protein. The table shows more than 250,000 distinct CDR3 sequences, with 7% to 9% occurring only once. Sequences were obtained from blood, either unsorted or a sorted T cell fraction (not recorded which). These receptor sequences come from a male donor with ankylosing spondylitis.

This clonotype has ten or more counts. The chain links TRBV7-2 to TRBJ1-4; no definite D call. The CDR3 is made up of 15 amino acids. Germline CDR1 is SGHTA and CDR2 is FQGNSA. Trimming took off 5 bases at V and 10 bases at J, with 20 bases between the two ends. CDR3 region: CASSPTTGSAGKLFF. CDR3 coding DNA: TGTGCCAGCAGCCCAACCACCGGATCCGCCGGAAAACTGTTTTTT.

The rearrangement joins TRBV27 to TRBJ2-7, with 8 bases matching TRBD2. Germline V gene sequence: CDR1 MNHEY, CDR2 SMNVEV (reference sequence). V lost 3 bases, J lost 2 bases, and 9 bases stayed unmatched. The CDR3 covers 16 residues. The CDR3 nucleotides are TGTGCCAGCAGTTTGGTAGCGGGAAGGCGGCCCTACGAGCAGTACTTC. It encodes CASSLVAGRRPYEQYF.

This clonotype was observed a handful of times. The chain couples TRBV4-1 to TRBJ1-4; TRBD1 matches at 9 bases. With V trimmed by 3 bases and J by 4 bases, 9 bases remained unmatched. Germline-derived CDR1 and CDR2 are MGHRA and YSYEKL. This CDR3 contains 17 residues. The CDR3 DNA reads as TGCGCCAGCAGCCATCCCGACAGGGGGGCCCTTAATGAAAAACTGTTTTTT. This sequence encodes CASSHPDRGALNEKLFF.